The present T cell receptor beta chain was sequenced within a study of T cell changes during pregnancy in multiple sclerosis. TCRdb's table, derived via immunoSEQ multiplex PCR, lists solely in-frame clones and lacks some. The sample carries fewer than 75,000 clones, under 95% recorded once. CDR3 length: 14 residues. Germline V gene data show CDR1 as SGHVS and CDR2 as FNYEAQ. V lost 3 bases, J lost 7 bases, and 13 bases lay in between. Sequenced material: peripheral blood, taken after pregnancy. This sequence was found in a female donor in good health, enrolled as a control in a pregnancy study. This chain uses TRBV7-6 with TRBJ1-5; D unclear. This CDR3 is CASSLLYAGQPQHF. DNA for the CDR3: TGTGCCAGCAGCTTGTTGTACGCGGGACAGCCCCAGCATTTT.